The clone carrying this T cell receptor beta chain was detected once. These data come from a study of blood T cell repertoires in COVID-19. The overall study: Spain, Italy and the United States supplied samples that represented acute and convalescent COVID-19. The analysed material was cDNA or gDNA that came from T cells, B-cell-depleted T cells, or PBMCs.

Germline loops: CDR1 MNHEY, CDR2 SMNVEV (reference sequence). The CDR3 covers 16 residues. V trimming: 5 bases; J trimming: 5 bases; junction bases outside the gene matches: 10. In the source study's methods: How many nucleated cells were present was estimated from reference gene primer amplification. Using immunoSEQ multiplex PCR, the repertoire was profiled, and TCRdb retains in-frame clones only, with some absent. V, J and clone size were drawn from that table, and D and trimming were deduced from the DNA. There are roughly 150,000 clones in the sample; roughly four fifths occur only once, and approximately 11% lies in the top ten.

Material for sequencing was peripheral blood. The sequence was collected from a man aged 55 to 69 with active or convalescent COVID-19. This chain uses TRBV27 with TRBJ2-3; 10 bases align to TRBD2. The CDR3 protein is CASSPYSLAGVDTQYF. Here the CDR3 DNA reads TGTGCCAGCAGTCCCTACTCCCTAGCGGGGGTAGATACGCAGTATTTT.